This T cell receptor (beta chain) was recorded in a study of blood T cell repertoires in COVID-19. Overall study context: Sites across the United States, Italy and Spain contributed samples from acute and convalescent COVID-19. Sample material is recorded as cDNA or gDNA derived from T cells, B-cell-depleted T cells, or PBMCs.

Sequencing used immunoSEQ multiplex PCR; TCRdb keeps in-frame clones, though not all of them. The sample contains 25,000 to 35,000 clones, about 84% of which appear only once. The TCR sequence derives from an elderly woman with acute or convalescent COVID-19. The material sequenced was peripheral blood.

CDR3: CATSGWKGDYGYTF. The CDR3 nucleotides are TGTGCCACCAGCGGGTGGAAGGGAGACTATGGCTACACCTTC. The chain uses TRBV15 and TRBJ1-2; D is undetermined. V lost 5 bases and J lost 3, with 13 bases in between. This CDR3 has 14 residues. CDR1 and CDR2 from the germline V gene are LNHNV and YYDKDF (reference sequence).